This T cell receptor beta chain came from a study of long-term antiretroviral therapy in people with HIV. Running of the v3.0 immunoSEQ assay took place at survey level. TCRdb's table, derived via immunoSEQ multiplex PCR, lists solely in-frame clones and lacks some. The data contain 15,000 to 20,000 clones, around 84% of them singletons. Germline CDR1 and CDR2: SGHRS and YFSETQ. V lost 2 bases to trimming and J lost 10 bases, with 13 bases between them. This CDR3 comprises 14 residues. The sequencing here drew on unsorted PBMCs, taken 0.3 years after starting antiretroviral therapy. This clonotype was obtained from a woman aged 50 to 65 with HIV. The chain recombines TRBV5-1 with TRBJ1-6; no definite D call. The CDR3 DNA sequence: TGCGCCAGCAGCTTTCCCGAACGTCAATCACCCCTCCACTTT. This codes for CASSFPERQSPLHF.